The present TCR beta chain was sequenced within a study of cytomegalovirus exposure and HLA in healthy donors. Regarding the study as a whole: Among the sequence variants, a highly shared cluster was likely an artifact of sequencing.

Notes on this clone: Antigen: not known.

Researchers ran the PCR with 60 Vbeta and 13 Jbeta primers. The table came from immunoSEQ multiplex PCR; TCRdb's copy has only in-frame clones and leaves some out. The sample carries 65,000 to 80,000 clones, under 85% recorded once. Germline CDR1 reads MGHRA; CDR2 reads YSYEKL. Trimming removed 6 bases from V and 1 base from J, with 22 bases in between. CDR3 size: 19 residues. This TCR was sampled from a woman aged 40 to 50 in good health and CMV-seropositive. The chain employs TRBV4-1 and TRBJ2-6; possible D gene TRBD1, 5 bases. Specimen: PBMCs. Here the CDR3 DNA reads TGCGCCAGCAGTACGCAGGCGGTAGGGGTTGGTTCTGGGGCCAACGTCCTGACTTTC. Translation gives CASSTQAVGVGSGANVLTF.